A single sample gave rise to the 10 T cell receptor beta chains below, sequenced in a study of cytomegalovirus exposure and HLA in healthy donors. The PCR employed 60 Vbeta primers together with 13 Jbeta primers. Assay used: immunoSEQ multiplex PCR; TCRdb lists only in-frame clones, some missing. The repertoire holds approximately 240,000 clones, roughly 90% seen once, with 0.95% to 1.1% in the top ten. Sequencing input: PBMCs. The receptors originated from a young woman in good health and CMV-seronegative.

This rearrangement joins TRBV10-2 to TRBJ2-2; D may be TRBD1 (6 bases). The CDR3 runs to 14 residues. V gave up 8 bases and J gave up 1 base, with 11 bases separating them. Germline-derived CDR1 and CDR2 are WSHSY and SAAADI. The CDR3 loop is CASLPGQNTGELFF. The CDR3 nucleotides read TGCGCCAGCCTTCCGGGACAGAACACCGGGGAGCTGTTTTTT.

The genes are TRBV11-2 and TRBJ2-1, with TRBD1 matching 8 bases. The length of the CDR3 is 15 residues. CDR1 and CDR2 from the germline V gene are SGHAT and FQNNGV. V trimming: 4 bases; J trimming: 6 bases; junction bases outside the gene matches: 8. The CDR3 is CASSYPGQAGNEQFF. DNA for the CDR3: TGTGCCAGCAGCTACCCGGGACAGGCCGGCAATGAGCAGTTCTTC.

This chain links TRBV21-1 with TRBJ1-2; the table's D call TRBD1 went unverified against the DNA. TRBV21-1 is classified as a pseudogene. CDR3 length: 17 amino acids. The CDR3 here is CASSRAGTGATIYGYTF. CDR3 coding DNA: TGTGCCAGCAGCCGAGCCGGGACAGGGGCCACTATCTATGGCTACACCTTC.

As regards this clone: The same CDR3 is also encoded by other DNA sequences in this sample. V gene TRBV7-2 combines with J gene TRBJ2-7; perhaps TRBD1 as D (5 bases). From germline, CDR1 is SGHTA and CDR2 FQGNSA. Trimming stripped 5 bases from V and 3 bases from J, with 8 bases between. The CDR3 consists of 12 residues. CDR3 sequence reads: CASSLQGYEQYF. CDR3 bases: TGTGCCAGCAGCCTGCAGGGCTACGAGCAGTACTTC.

This clone was seen only once. V usage is TRBV7-6 and J usage is TRBJ1-2; TRBD1 is a possible D gene (5 bases). Germline CDR1 and CDR2: SGHVS and FNYEAQ. The CDR3 runs 16 residues. Trimming shortened V by 1 base and J by 3 bases, and 15 bases separated the two germline ends. The CDR3: CASSLDRDSSYYGYTF. DNA of the CDR3: TGTGCCAGCAGCTTAGACCGGGACTCGAGCTACTATGGCTACACCTTC.

The J gene is TRBJ1-4, the V gene TRBV19; no clear D gene. The end of the DNA fits TRBJ2-2 better, so the J call may be wrong. Germline assignment: CDR1 LNHDA and CDR2 SQIVND (reference sequence). This CDR3 contains 12 residues. CDR3 amino acids: CASSIGLRELFF. The CDR3, as DNA: TGTGCCAGTAGTATAGGCCTGAGGGAGCTGTTTTTT.

CDR3 protein: CASSQDIWDRGYSPLHF. CDR3 in DNA: TGTGCCAGCAGCCAAGATATTTGGGACAGGGGTTATTCACCCCTCCACTTT. V is TRBV14 and J is TRBJ1-6; 10 bases fit TRBD1. The CDR3 has 17 residues. Germline values: CDR1 SGHDN, CDR2 FVKESK. The ends lost 0 bases at V and 8 bases at J; junction bases unmatched: 7.

The rearrangement links TRBV6-6 to TRBJ2-1; D is perhaps TRBD2 (5 bases). The V and J ends lost 6 bases and 8 bases respectively, with 23 bases between them. The germline V gene encodes CDR1 MNHNY and CDR2 SVGAGI (reference sequence). The CDR3 extends over 16 amino acids. CDR3 sequence: CASRPSLAMVSHEQFF. The CDR3 DNA is TGTGCCAGCAGACCGTCCCTAGCAATGGTTTCCCATGAGCAGTTCTTC.

This rearrangement joins TRBV2 to TRBJ2-6; 7 bases match TRBD2. The J segment lost 3 bases and the V segment lost 6 bases, leaving 5 bases of the junction unmatched. CDR1 and CDR2 (germline): SNHLY, FYNNEI. CDR3 size: 15 residues. The CDR3 DNA sequence: TGTGCCAGCAGAGCGGGACTAATTGGGGCCAACGTCCTGACTTTC. It translates to CASRAGLIGANVLTF.

CDR3 loop: CAISESGDSRNQPQHF. The CDR3 DNA follows: TGTGCCATCAGTGAGTCGGGGGACTCTCGCAATCAGCCCCAGCATTTT. The chain carries TRBV10-3 and TRBJ1-5; maybe TRBD1 (5 bases). Germline-derived CDR1 and CDR2 are ENHRY and SYGVKD. This CDR3 region has 16 residues. V was cut by 0 bases and J by 2 bases, with 11 bases left in between.